Listed below are T cell receptor beta chains from one sample, sequenced in a study of beta chain features in type 1 diabetes. Sequencing was performed with immunoSEQ multiplex PCR; in TCRdb, only in-frame clones are kept and a portion is missing. The data hold 150,000 or so clones, with just over 8% observed a single time. Sample: central memory CD4+ T cells from blood. The receptors derive from a young woman with type 1 diabetes. The CDR3 runs from the conserved cysteine through the conserved F or W. The order of the fields is D gene, J gene, V gene, clone size, CDR3 protein, CDR3 DNA. D genes are given only for firm matches. Rows may omit the clone size; those that give it use once, few, many or a size class.

d_gene: TRBD2
j_gene: TRBJ2-7
v_gene: TRBV9
abundance: -
CDR3aa: CASSVGTSAEQYF
CDR3nt: TGTGCCAGCAGCGTTGGGACTAGCGCCGAGCAGTACTTC

d_gene: -
j_gene: TRBJ1-6
v_gene: TRBV5-1
abundance: -
CDR3aa: CASRQGQNYSPLHF
CDR3nt: TGCGCCAGCAGACAAGGACAGAACTATTCACCCCTCCACTTT

d_gene: -
j_gene: TRBJ2-4
v_gene: TRBV28
abundance: -
CDR3aa: CASSPNVLSRAF
CDR3nt: TGTGCCAGCAGCCCGAACGTCCTTTCCCGCGCCTTC

d_gene: TRBD2
j_gene: TRBJ2-5
v_gene: TRBV7-2
abundance: few
CDR3aa: CASSLDRWRGGGETQYF
CDR3nt: TGTGCCAGCAGCTTAGATAGGTGGCGGGGGGGCGGAGAGACCCAGTACTTC

d_gene: -
j_gene: TRBJ2-6
v_gene: TRBV19
abundance: few
CDR3aa: CASHSRTVQGANVLTF
CDR3nt: TGTGCCAGCCATTCACGGACAGTCCAGGGGGCCAACGTCCTGACTTTC

d_gene: -
j_gene: TRBJ2-3
v_gene: TRBV7-9
abundance: few
CDR3aa: CASSPGVAGTQYF
CDR3nt: TGTGCCAGCAGCCCAGGGGTTGCGGGTACGCAGTATTTT

d_gene: -
j_gene: TRBJ1-5
v_gene: TRBV18
abundance: few
CDR3aa: CASSPSQGNNQPQHF
CDR3nt: TGTGCCAGCTCACCAAGCCAGGGAAACAATCAGCCCCAGCATTTT

d_gene: -
j_gene: TRBJ2-5
v_gene: TRBV14
abundance: few
CDR3aa: CASSGTGPQETQYF
CDR3nt: TGTGCCAGCAGCGGTACAGGTCCTCAAGAGACCCAGTACTTC

d_gene: TRBD1
j_gene: TRBJ1-3
v_gene: TRBV7-2
abundance: -
CDR3aa: CASSLGTGVSGNTIYF
CDR3nt: TGTGCCAGCAGCCTCGGGACAGGGGTCTCTGGAAACACCATATATTTT

d_gene: TRBD2
j_gene: TRBJ2-1
v_gene: TRBV28
abundance: few
CDR3aa: CASVGLASYNEQFF
CDR3nt: TGTGCCAGCGTAGGACTAGCTTCCTACAATGAGCAGTTCTTC

d_gene: -
j_gene: TRBJ2-1
v_gene: TRBV4-3
abundance: few
CDR3aa: CASSQGYSGGVASYNEQFF
CDR3nt: TGCGCCAGCAGCCAAGGGTATTCGGGGGGCGTTGCAAGCTACAATGAGCAGTTCTTC

d_gene: -
j_gene: TRBJ2-4
v_gene: TRBV7-2
abundance: few
CDR3aa: CASSPRPGAAKNIQYF
CDR3nt: TGTGCCAGCAGCCCTAGACCTGGAGCGGCCAAAAACATTCAGTACTTC

d_gene: -
j_gene: TRBJ2-3
v_gene: TRBV4-3
abundance: -
CDR3aa: CASSQGSGGGTDTQYF
CDR3nt: TGCGCCAGCAGCCAAGGTTCTGGCGGGGGCACAGATACGCAGTATTTT

d_gene: TRBD1
j_gene: TRBJ2-5
v_gene: TRBV6-5
abundance: few
CDR3aa: CASRRTGTGGETQYF
CDR3nt: TGTGCCAGCAGAAGAACCGGGACAGGGGGCGAGACCCAGTACTTC

d_gene: -
j_gene: TRBJ1-1
v_gene: TRBV27
abundance: -
CDR3aa: CASSPHRAQGTEAFF
CDR3nt: TGTGCCAGCAGCCCCCACAGGGCCCAAGGCACTGAAGCTTTCTTT

d_gene: -
j_gene: TRBJ2-2
v_gene: TRBV7-9
abundance: -
CDR3aa: CASSLGRTGELFF
CDR3nt: TGTGCCAGCAGCTTAGGCAGAACCGGGGAGCTGTTTTTT

d_gene: -
j_gene: TRBJ2-1
v_gene: TRBV6-4
abundance: few
CDR3aa: CASSRVGQAGHNEQFF
CDR3nt: TGTGCCAGCAGTCGGGTTGGCCAGGCGGGTCACAATGAGCAGTTCTTC

d_gene: -
j_gene: TRBJ1-2
v_gene: TRBV7-9
abundance: few
CDR3aa: CASSSISTRANYGYTF
CDR3nt: TGTGCCAGCAGCTCGATATCGACACGAGCTAACTATGGCTACACCTTC

d_gene: TRBD1
j_gene: TRBJ2-7
v_gene: TRBV25-1
abundance: -
CDR3aa: CASTGGYEQYF
CDR3nt: TGTGCCAGCACAGGGGGCTACGAGCAGTACTTC

d_gene: -
j_gene: TRBJ1-1
v_gene: TRBV5-1
abundance: few
CDR3aa: CASSSTANTEAFF
CDR3nt: TGCGCCAGCAGTTCGACAGCGAACACTGAAGCTTTCTTT

d_gene: TRBD2
j_gene: TRBJ2-5
v_gene: TRBV7-2
abundance: few
CDR3aa: CASSLVGTSPETQYF
CDR3nt: TGTGCCAGCAGCTTGGTGGGGACTAGCCCAGAGACCCAGTACTTC

d_gene: TRBD1
j_gene: TRBJ1-1
v_gene: TRBV7-9
abundance: -
CDR3aa: CASSAQGANTEAFF
CDR3nt: TGTGCCAGCAGCGCACAGGGGGCGAACACTGAAGCTTTCTTT

d_gene: -
j_gene: TRBJ2-7
v_gene: TRBV6-6
abundance: -
CDR3aa: CASSQRESQGVGPKDF
CDR3nt: TGTGCCAGCAGTCAGAGAGAATCACAGGGAGTGGGGCCCAAGGACTTC

d_gene: -
j_gene: TRBJ1-2
v_gene: TRBV14
abundance: many
CDR3aa: CASSQVLRDGYTF
CDR3nt: TGTGCCAGCAGCCAAGTACTCCGCGATGGCTACACCTTC

d_gene: TRBD2
j_gene: TRBJ2-1
v_gene: TRBV10-3
abundance: few
CDR3aa: CAIRAQREGHNEQFF
CDR3nt: TGTGCCATCAGGGCCCAGCGGGAGGGTCACAATGAGCAGTTCTTC

d_gene: -
j_gene: TRBJ2-1
v_gene: TRBV11-3
abundance: few
CDR3aa: CASGNQALSNEQFF
CDR3nt: TGTGCCAGCGGCAACCAGGCGCTTTCCAATGAGCAGTTCTTC

d_gene: TRBD2
j_gene: TRBJ2-7
v_gene: TRBV25-1
abundance: -
CDR3aa: CASSDWERGGYEQYF
CDR3nt: TGTGCCAGCAGTGATTGGGAGCGGGGGGGTTACGAGCAGTACTTC